Following are 27 T cell receptor beta chains from one sample sequenced in a study of blood T cell repertoires in COVID-19. Assay used: immunoSEQ multiplex PCR; TCRdb lists only in-frame clones, some missing. The table includes under 45,000 clones, over 70% detected once. The material sequenced was peripheral blood. These TCRs come from a man in his sixties with active COVID-19.

The CDR3 DNA follows: TGTGCCAGCTCATCCGGACTGAGGGAGACCCAGTACTTC. Protein product: CASSSGLRETQYF. This chain uses TRBV18 with TRBJ2-5; tentatively, D is TRBD2 (5 bases). The germline gives CDR1 KGHSH, CDR2 LQKENI. Trimming shortened V by 5 bases and J by 5 bases, and 12 bases separated the two germline ends. This CDR3 comprises 13 residues. The full variable domain, completed using reference TRBV18 and TRBJ2-5, is NAGVMQNPRHLVRRRGQEARLRCSPMKGHSHVYWYRQLPEEGLKFMVYLQKENIIDESGMPKERFSAEFPKEGPSILRIQQVVRGDSAAYFCASSSGLRETQYFGPGTRLLVL.

The rearrangement uses TRBV7-7 and TRBJ2-7, with 9 bases that match TRBD2. Losses at the gene ends were 2 bases for V and 1 base for J; bases not matched to a gene: 15. The CDR3 extends over 19 amino acids. In germline, CDR1 is SSHAT, CDR2 FNYEAQ (reference sequence). CDR3 sequence reads: CASSLLWWLAGEGSYEQYF. DNA for the CDR3: TGTGCCAGCAGCTTACTTTGGTGGTTAGCGGGAGAAGGGTCCTACGAGCAGTACTTC.

This chain connects TRBV6-1 to TRBJ1-1; D call uncertain. The ends were cut back, 2 bases at V and 5 bases at J, with 21 bases in the middle. The CDR3 contains 17 residues. CDR1 and CDR2 (germline): MNHNS, SASEGT. The CDR3 is CASSEYFRRVSGTEAFF. The CDR3 DNA reads as TGTGCCAGCAGTGAATATTTCCGGAGGGTCTCGGGGACTGAAGCTTTCTTT.

The chain uses TRBV6-5 and TRBJ2-7, with TRBD1 as a possible D gene (5 bases). This CDR3 region has 14 residues. V was trimmed by 5 bases and J by 2 bases, leaving 13 bases between them. CDR1 and CDR2 (germline): MNHEY, SVGAGI. The DNA for the CDR3 is TGTGCCAGCAGTAAGGCGGACAAAGCCTACGAGCAGTACTTC. Protein product: CASSKADKAYEQYF.

This sequence joins TRBV2 and TRBJ1-2, with a weak D call TRBD1 (5 bases). Germline V gene data show CDR1 as SNHLY and CDR2 as FYNNEI. V was shortened by 3 bases and J by 5 bases, with 7 bases between the two germline ends. CDR3 length: 12 residues. The CDR3 DNA follows: TGTGCCAGCAGTGACCAGGGATATGGCTACACCTTC. Translating it yields CASSDQGYGYTF.

The chain recombines TRBV7-8 with TRBJ2-1, with D perhaps matching TRBD2 (6 bases). The ends were cut back, 0 bases at V and 4 bases at J, with 13 bases in the middle. The CDR3 length is 16 residues. CDR1 is SGHVS, CDR2 FQNEAQ, per germline. The CDR3 loop reads CASSLARGPAYNEQFF. The CDR3 bases are TGTGCCAGCAGCTTAGCGCGGGGTCCCGCTTACAATGAGCAGTTCTTC.

This rearrangement joins TRBV14 to TRBJ2-7; the D gene is possibly TRBD1 (5 bases). V was cut by 0 bases and J by 6 bases, with 15 bases left in between. This CDR3 is built from 15 residues. The germline V gene encodes CDR1 SGHDN and CDR2 FVKESK. The CDR3 loop reads CASSQDYGRVREQYF. The CDR3 nucleotides read TGTGCCAGCAGCCAAGATTATGGCAGGGTGCGCGAGCAGTACTTC.

The chain carries TRBV7-3 and TRBJ2-2, with D perhaps TRBD1 (5 bases). This CDR3 is 16 amino acids long. CDR1 SGHTA and CDR2 FQGTGA come from the germline V gene. V was trimmed by 1 base and J by 4 bases, leaving 13 bases between them. CDR3 bases: TGTGCCAGCAGCTTAATGGCAGGGATTGGCACCGGGGAGCTGTTTTTT. Translation gives CASSLMAGIGTGELFF.

This sequence joins TRBV19 and TRBJ2-1, with TRBD2 identical over 11 bases. The V and J ends lost 5 bases and 4 bases, in that order; junction bases with no gene match: 22. CDR3 length: 21 residues. The V gene's germline CDR1 is LNHDA and CDR2 SQIVND (reference sequence). CDR3 bases: TGTGCCAGTAGTGACCGTAATAGCGGGAGGGCCTGGTCTTCTGGTTACAATGAGCAGTTCTTC. This codes for CASSDRNSGRAWSSGYNEQFF.

The rearrangement links TRBV27 to TRBJ1-4; possibly TRBD1 for D (5 bases). This CDR3 contains 15 residues. Germline V lookup: CDR1 MNHEY, CDR2 SMNVEV (reference sequence). V was trimmed by 2 bases and J by 7 bases, leaving 14 bases between them. DNA for the CDR3: TGTGCCAGCAGTTTAACAGGTTCGGATTTTGAAAAACTGTTTTTT. It encodes CASSLTGSDFEKLFF.

V usage is TRBV10-1 and J usage is TRBJ2-3, with TRBD2 matching 13 bases. Germline CDR1 WNHNN, CDR2 SYGVQD (reference sequence). The CDR3 is made up of 16 amino acids. After removal of 2 bases from V and 3 bases from J, the junction contained 2 bases not matched to a gene. The CDR3 protein is CASSETSGRGTDTQYF. The CDR3 nucleotides read TGCGCCAGCAGTGAGACTAGCGGGAGGGGGACAGATACGCAGTATTTT.

This sequence joins TRBV29-1 and TRBJ2-3; D gene unclear. V dropped 5 bases and J dropped 0 bases, with 15 bases sitting between them. There are 15 residues in the CDR3. Germline CDR1 SQVTM, CDR2 ANQGSEA. CDR3 sequence: CSVSFKSVSTDTQYF. CDR3 nucleotide sequence: TGCAGCGTTTCGTTCAAGTCGGTGAGCACAGATACGCAGTATTTT.

This chain uses TRBV5-1 with TRBJ1-1, with D maybe TRBD1 (6 bases). Trimming stripped 4 bases from V and 1 base from J, with 11 bases between. Per germline, CDR1 SGHRS and CDR2 YFSETQ. The CDR3 has 14 residues. The CDR3: CASSEDSGNTEAFF. The CDR3 DNA reads TGCGCCAGCAGCGAGGACAGTGGGAACACTGAAGCTTTCTTT.

The gene calls are TRBV9 and TRBJ1-1, with TRBD1 matching over 8 bases. Unmatched junction bases numbered 11, after V lost 5 bases and J lost 5 bases. The CDR3 sequence is 15 residues long. CDR1 and CDR2 from the germline V gene are SGDLS and YYNGEE. CDR3 nucleotides: TGTGCCAGCAGAGAAACAGGGGGTCGATATACTGAAGCTTTCTTT. Its protein product is CASRETGGRYTEAFF.

The V and J genes are TRBV5-1 and TRBJ2-7, with a weak D call TRBD1 (5 bases). The CDR3 is 14 residues long. Trimming removed 1 base at V and 1 base at J, with 9 bases between. Germline CDR1 SGHRS, CDR2 YFSETQ. For the CDR3, the DNA is TGCGCCAGCAGCTTGATCCCAGGGTCCTACGAGCAGTACTTC. It codes for CASSLIPGSYEQYF. Using reference TRBV5-1 and TRBJ2-7 for the parts outside the CDR3, the full variable domain is KAGVTQTPRYLIKTRGQQVTLSCSPISGHRSVSWYQQTPGQGLQFLFEYFSETQRNKGNFPGRFSGRQFSNSRSEMNVSTLELGDSALYLCASSLIPGSYEQYFGPGTRLTVT.

The genes are TRBV6-5 and TRBJ2-1; 10 positions agree with TRBD1. Germline lookup yields CDR1 MNHEY and CDR2 SVGAGI. V dropped 6 bases and J dropped 6; count of bases not matched to a gene: 8. The CDR3 length is 15 residues. CDR3 amino acids: CASSAGDRGVNEQFF. CDR3 nucleotides: TGTGCCAGCAGCGCCGGGGACAGGGGCGTCAATGAGCAGTTCTTC.

DNA for the CDR3: TGTGCCAGCAGGGGTGGGGGACTAGCGGGAGGAGGTGAGCAGTTCTTC. Protein product: CASRGGGLAGGGEQFF. This sequence joins TRBV2 and TRBJ2-1; 15 nucleotides align to TRBD2. The CDR3 spans 16 residues. V gave up 6 bases and J gave up 9 bases; unmatched junction bases: 9. Germline V gives CDR1 SNHLY, CDR2 FYNNEI.

The V and J genes are TRBV5-1 and TRBJ1-5; 8 bases match TRBD1. CDR3 size: 16 residues. The J segment lost 8 bases and the V segment lost 1 base, leaving 11 bases of the junction unmatched. Germline V gene data show CDR1 as SGHRS and CDR2 as YFSETQ. CDR3 bases: TGCGCCAGCAGCTTGAATGGTCAGGGGGCCTCGGAGCCCCAGCATTTT. Translated: CASSLNGQGASEPQHF. Full variable domain (remainder filled in from reference TRBV5-1 and TRBJ1-5): KAGVTQTPRYLIKTRGQQVTLSCSPISGHRSVSWYQQTPGQGLQFLFEYFSETQRNKGNFPGRFSGRQFSNSRSEMNVSTLELGDSALYLCASSLNGQGASEPQHFGDGTRLSIL.

The chain carries TRBV19 and TRBJ2-2, with D perhaps TRBD2 (6 bases). The CDR3 spans 14 residues. Per germline, CDR1 LNHDA and CDR2 SQIVND (reference sequence). The ends were cut back, 8 bases at V and 3 bases at J, with 13 bases in the middle. The CDR3 here is CASRTGRHTGELFF. The DNA of the CDR3 is TGTGCCAGTCGTACCGGGAGACACACCGGGGAGCTGTTTTTT.

This sequence joins TRBV7-9 and TRBJ2-3; 7 nucleotides match TRBD2. J gave up 2 bases and V 2 bases, and 7 bases lay outside the gene matches. The CDR3 contains 16 residues. Germline V gives CDR1 SEHNR, CDR2 FQNEAQ (reference sequence). CDR3 in DNA: TGTGCCAGCAGCTTATTGACGGGAGGCATCACAGATACGCAGTATTTT. Residues: CASSLLTGGITDTQYF.

This chain joins TRBV18 and TRBJ1-5, with D unresolved. The germline V gene has CDR1 KGHSH and CDR2 LQKENI. The CDR3 consists of 17 residues. Between the trimmed V and J ends, which lost 0 bases and 1 base, there was a span of 13 bases. The CDR3 sequence: CASSPPSGSGSNQPQHF. The CDR3 coding sequence is TGTGCCAGCTCACCACCATCAGGCAGTGGGAGCAATCAGCCCCAGCATTTT.

The chain has TRBV7-3 and TRBJ2-2; D uncertain. This CDR3 region has 13 residues. The ends were cut back, 5 bases at V and 0 bases at J, with 4 bases in the middle. The germline V gene has CDR1 SGHTA and CDR2 FQGTGA. The CDR3 region is CASSSSNTGELFF. The DNA for the CDR3 is TGTGCCAGCAGCAGCTCGAACACCGGGGAGCTGTTTTTT.

The rearrangement joins TRBV18 to TRBJ2-3, with 9 nucleotides matching TRBD1. The germline V gene encodes CDR1 KGHSH and CDR2 LQKENI. V was pared by 6 bases and J by 4 bases, with 14 bases of the junction left unmatched. The CDR3 consists of 17 residues. The CDR3 nucleotides are TGTGCCAGCTCGCATCTATTAGGACAGGGGAATTCAGATACGCAGTATTTT. Translation gives CASSHLLGQGNSDTQYF.

This clone was counted once. This rearrangement joins TRBV20-1 to TRBJ2-7; TRBD2 matches at 13 bases. V shed 3 bases and J 2 bases; nucleotides not matched to a gene: 4. Germline CDR1 is DFQATT and CDR2 is SNEGSKA (reference sequence). CDR3 size: 15 residues. The CDR3 is CSASGGLAGTYEQYF. CDR3 nucleotides: TGCAGTGCTAGTGGGGGACTAGCGGGAACCTACGAGCAGTACTTC.

This clone was counted once. This chain connects TRBV9 to TRBJ2-3; 10 positions agree with TRBD2. Germline loops: CDR1 SGDLS, CDR2 YYNGEE. This CDR3 is built from 15 residues. The junction had 9 bases not matched to a gene; V was cut back by 4 bases and J by 7 bases. CDR3 protein: CASSLSGTSEYTQYF. The CDR3, as DNA: TGTGCCAGCAGCCTCTCCGGGACTAGCGAATATACGCAGTATTTT.

The rearrangement joins TRBV6-5 to TRBJ1-6; possibly TRBD1 for D (6 bases). Germline V gives CDR1 MNHEY, CDR2 SVGAGI. The ends were cut back, 2 bases at V and 6 bases at J, with 14 bases in the middle. The CDR3 is 16 amino acids. The CDR3: CASSYLIGGLNSPLHF. In DNA, the CDR3 is TGTGCCAGCAGTTACCTCATTGGGGGCCTTAATTCACCCCTCCACTTT.

A single count supports this clone. The chain is built from TRBV6-1 and TRBJ2-1, with D possibly TRBD1 on 5 matching bases. Trimming pared 1 base from V and 1 base from J, leaving 14 bases between. The CDR3 contains 17 residues. Germline V CDR1 and CDR2: MNHNS, SASEGT. In nucleotides, the CDR3 is TGTGCCAGCAGTGAAGGTCAGGGCCCAGGGTCCTACAATGAGCAGTTCTTC. Protein: CASSEGQGPGSYNEQFF.